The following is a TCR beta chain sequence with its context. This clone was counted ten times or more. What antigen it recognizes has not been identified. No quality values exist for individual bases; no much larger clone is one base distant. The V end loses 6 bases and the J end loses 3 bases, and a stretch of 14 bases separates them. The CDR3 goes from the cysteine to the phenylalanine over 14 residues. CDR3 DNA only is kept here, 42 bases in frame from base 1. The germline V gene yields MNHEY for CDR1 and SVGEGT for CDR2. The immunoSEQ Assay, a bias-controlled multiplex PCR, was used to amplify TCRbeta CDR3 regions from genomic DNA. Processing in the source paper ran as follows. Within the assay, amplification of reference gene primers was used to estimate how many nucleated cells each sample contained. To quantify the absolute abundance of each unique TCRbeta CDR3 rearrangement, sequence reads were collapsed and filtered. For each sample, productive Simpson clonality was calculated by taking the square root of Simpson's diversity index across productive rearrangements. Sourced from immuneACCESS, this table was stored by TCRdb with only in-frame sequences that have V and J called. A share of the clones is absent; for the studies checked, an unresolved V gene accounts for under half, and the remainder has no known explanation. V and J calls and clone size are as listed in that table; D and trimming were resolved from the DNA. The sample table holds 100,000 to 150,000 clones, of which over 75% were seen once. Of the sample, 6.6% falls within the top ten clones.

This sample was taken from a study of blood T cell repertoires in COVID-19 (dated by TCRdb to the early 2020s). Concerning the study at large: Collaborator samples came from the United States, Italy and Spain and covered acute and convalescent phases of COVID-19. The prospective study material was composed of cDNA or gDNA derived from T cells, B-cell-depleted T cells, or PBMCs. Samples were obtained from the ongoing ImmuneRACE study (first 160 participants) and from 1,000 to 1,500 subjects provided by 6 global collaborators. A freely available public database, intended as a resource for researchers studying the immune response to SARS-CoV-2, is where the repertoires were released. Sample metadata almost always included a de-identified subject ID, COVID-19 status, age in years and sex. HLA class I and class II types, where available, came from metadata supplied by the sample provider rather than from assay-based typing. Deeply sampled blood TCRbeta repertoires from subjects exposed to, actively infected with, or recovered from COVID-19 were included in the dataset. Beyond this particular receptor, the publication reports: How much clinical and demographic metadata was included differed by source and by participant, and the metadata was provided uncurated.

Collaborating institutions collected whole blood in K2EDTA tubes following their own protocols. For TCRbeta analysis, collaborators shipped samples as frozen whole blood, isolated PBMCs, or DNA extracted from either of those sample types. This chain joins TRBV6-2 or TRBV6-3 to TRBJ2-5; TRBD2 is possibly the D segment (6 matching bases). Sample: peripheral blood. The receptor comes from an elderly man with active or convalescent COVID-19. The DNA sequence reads TGTGCCAGCAGCTATCGACTAGGGAAAGAGACCCAGTACTTC. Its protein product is CASSYRLGKETQYF.